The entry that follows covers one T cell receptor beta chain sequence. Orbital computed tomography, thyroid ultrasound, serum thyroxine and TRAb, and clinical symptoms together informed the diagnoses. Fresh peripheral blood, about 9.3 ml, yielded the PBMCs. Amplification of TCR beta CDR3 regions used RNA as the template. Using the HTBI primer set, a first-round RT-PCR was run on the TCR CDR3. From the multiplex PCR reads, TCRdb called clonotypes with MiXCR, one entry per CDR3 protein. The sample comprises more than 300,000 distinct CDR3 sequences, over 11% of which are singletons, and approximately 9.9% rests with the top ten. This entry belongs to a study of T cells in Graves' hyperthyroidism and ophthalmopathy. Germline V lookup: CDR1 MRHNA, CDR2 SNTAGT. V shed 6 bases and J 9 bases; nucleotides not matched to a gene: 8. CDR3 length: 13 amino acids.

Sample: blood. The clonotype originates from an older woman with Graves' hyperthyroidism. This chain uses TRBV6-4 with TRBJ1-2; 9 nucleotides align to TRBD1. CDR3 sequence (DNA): TGTGCCAGCAGACGCACAGGGGGCGGGAGCTACACCTTC. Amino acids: CASRRTGGGSYTF.